The clone carrying this TCR beta chain was detected only a few times. The primer mix had 60 Vbeta and 13 Jbeta primers. Sequenced by immunoSEQ multiplex PCR; TCRdb stores in-frame clones only, minus some. Here the sample spans some 170,000 clones, 70% to 80% being singletons. The data are from a study of cytomegalovirus exposure and HLA in healthy donors. V gave up 6 bases and J gave up 6 bases, with 18 bases separating them. The CDR3 loop spans 14 amino acids. Germline V CDR1 and CDR2: MNHNY, SVGAGI (reference sequence). This TCR derives from a woman aged 60 to 75 in good health and CMV-seropositive. The chain recombines TRBV6-6 with TRBJ2-7; D perhaps matches TRBD1 (5 bases). The sample comprised PBMCs. In DNA, the CDR3 is TGTGCCAGCAGAGGGGAAAAAGCGACCCGCGAGCAGTACTTC. It encodes CASRGEKATREQYF.